The 31 T cell receptor beta chains given below trace back to one sample, sequenced in a study of blood T cell repertoires in COVID-19. Libraries were prepared by immunoSEQ multiplex PCR; TCRdb keeps only in-frame clonotypes and omits some of them. The profile covers 400,000 or so clones, with around 91% appearing a single time and approximately 0.65% taken by the ten largest. The material sequenced was PBMCs or T cells enriched from blood (not recorded which). The source is a man aged 18 to 30 who had recovered from COVID-19.

This clone was detected only once. The V call is TRBV5-1, the J call TRBJ2-3; 8 bases line up with TRBD2. The V segment lost 1 base and the J segment 4 bases; nucleotides outside the gene matches: 5. The CDR3 is 15 amino acids. Per germline, CDR1 SGHRS and CDR2 YFSETQ. The chain's CDR3 is CASSLRGLESDTQYF. For the CDR3, the DNA is TGCGCCAGCAGCTTGCGGGGACTAGAATCAGATACGCAGTATTTT.

The chain uses TRBV3-1 (or the pseudogene TRBV3-2) and TRBJ1-1, with D possibly matching TRBD1 (5 bases). Deletions cut 0 bases from V and 4 bases from J, with 9 bases between. CDR3 length: 14 residues. The germline V gene encodes CDR1 LGHDT and CDR2 YNNKEL (reference sequence). CDR3 sequence: CASSQDVRGTEAFF. The CDR3 bases are TGTGCCAGCAGCCAAGATGTAAGGGGCACTGAAGCTTTCTTT.

About this clone: Other nucleotide sequences in the sample specify the same CDR3. The gene calls are TRBV5-1 and TRBJ2-5; D may be TRBD2 (5 bases). Trimming removed 1 base from V and 2 bases from J, with 6 bases in between. The germline gives CDR1 SGHRS, CDR2 YFSETQ. The CDR3 contains 13 residues. CDR3 amino acids: CASSLSGQETQYF. In DNA, the CDR3 is TGCGCCAGCAGCTTGTCGGGACAAGAGACCCAGTACTTC.

The genes are TRBV4-1 and TRBJ1-2; D is undetermined. V was shortened by 1 base and J by 8 bases, with 8 bases between the two germline ends. Germline CDR1 reads MGHRA; CDR2 reads YSYEKL. The CDR3 runs 12 residues. The chain's CDR3 is CASSQGREGYTF. The CDR3 DNA sequence: TGCGCCAGCAGCCAAGGTCGGGAAGGCTACACCTTC.

The rearrangement joins TRBV3-1 (or the pseudogene TRBV3-2) to TRBJ1-4, with TRBD1 as a possible D gene (5 bases). Looked up from germline, CDR1 is LGHDT and CDR2 is YNNKEL (reference sequence). Trimming cost V 9 bases and J 0 bases, with 11 bases left between them. There are 14 residues in the CDR3. CDR3 region: CASTDSATNEKLFF. Here the CDR3 DNA reads TGTGCCAGTACCGACAGCGCAACTAATGAAAAACTGTTTTTT.

The J gene is TRBJ1-2, the V gene TRBV5-6, with 9 bases identical to TRBD1. The V gene end was trimmed by 0 bases and the J gene end by 4 bases; junction bases not matched to a gene: 10. Germline V lookup: CDR1 SGHDT, CDR2 YYEEEE. The CDR3 is 17 residues long. DNA for the CDR3: TGTGCCAGCAGCTTGGGTAGGTGGGGACAGGGACCCTATGGCTACACCTTC. Translation: CASSLGRWGQGPYGYTF. The variable domain in full, completed from reference TRBV5-6 and TRBJ1-2, reads DAGVTQSPTHLIKTRGQQVTLRCSPKSGHDTVSWYQQALGQGPQFIFQYYEEEERQRGNFPDRFSGHQFPNYSSELNVNALLLGDSALYLCASSLGRWGQGPYGYTFGSGTRLTVV.

The chain couples TRBV11-2 to TRBJ1-4; 7 nucleotides align to TRBD1. V dropped 6 bases and J dropped 5; count of bases not matched to a gene: 9. Per the germline V gene, CDR1 is SGHAT and CDR2 is FQNNGV. This CDR3 is built from 15 residues. The chain's CDR3 is CASRLNRGPNEKLFF. In DNA form, the CDR3 reads TGTGCCAGCAGGTTAAACAGGGGACCAAATGAAAAACTGTTTTTT.

This clone has a single count. The J gene is TRBJ2-2, the V gene TRBV7-2, with D maybe TRBD1 (5 bases). The V and J ends lost 6 bases and 3 bases respectively, with 11 bases between them. The CDR3 consists of 14 residues. Germline V gene data show CDR1 as SGHTA and CDR2 as FQGNSA. The CDR3 is CASSRGMDTGELFF. The CDR3 DNA reads as TGTGCCAGCAGTAGGGGAATGGACACCGGGGAGCTGTTTTTT.

The V and J genes are TRBV19 and TRBJ2-1; a weak D match, TRBD2 (6 bases). From germline, CDR1 is LNHDA and CDR2 SQIVND (reference sequence). The V gene lost 5 bases and the J gene lost 6 bases, with 14 bases spanning the gap. This CDR3 is 14 amino acids long. CDR3 sequence: CASSDPPTSNEQFF. DNA for the CDR3: TGTGCCAGTAGTGACCCACCGACTAGCAATGAGCAGTTCTTC.

A word on this clone: The same CDR3 can be traced to other DNA sequences in this sample. The chain joins TRBV12-3 or TRBV12-4 to TRBJ1-1, with a tentative D call TRBD1 (5 bases). Trimming removed 6 bases from V and 1 base from J, with 9 bases in between. The length of the CDR3 is 13 residues. CDR3 residues: CASSPTGNTEAFF. CDR3 DNA sequence: TGTGCCAGCAGCCCAACAGGGAACACTGAAGCTTTCTTT.

This clone has more than one count but fewer than ten. CDR3 region: CASNQGAPNYGYTF. The CDR3 DNA reads TGTGCCAGCAATCAGGGGGCGCCTAACTATGGCTACACCTTC. J is TRBJ1-2 and V is TRBV28; 8 positions match TRBD1. Germline values: CDR1 MDHEN, CDR2 SYDVKM. J was trimmed by 0 bases and V by 7 bases; bases with no gene match: 4. This CDR3 is 14 amino acids long.

This sequence joins TRBV4-1 and TRBJ1-1; TRBD1 matches at 8 bases. This CDR3 spans 15 amino acids. Trimming cost V 1 base and J 8 bases; bases outside gene matches: 9. The germline CDR1 and CDR2 sequences are MGHRA and YSYEKL. The CDR3 spells CASSQVGRQGLEAFF. Written as DNA, the CDR3 is TGCGCCAGCAGCCAAGTTGGGAGACAGGGGTTAGAAGCTTTCTTT.

The rearrangement uses TRBV3-1 (or the pseudogene TRBV3-2) and TRBJ1-1; no definite D call. The V gene lost 3 bases and the J gene lost 4 bases, with 12 bases spanning the gap. The CDR3 is 14 amino acids. Germline lookup yields CDR1 LGHDT and CDR2 YNNKEL (reference sequence). The CDR3 protein is CASSQLGVGTEAFF. Written as DNA, the CDR3 is TGTGCCAGCAGCCAGCTCGGGGTTGGCACTGAAGCTTTCTTT.

This rearrangement joins TRBV10-2 to TRBJ1-5, with unresolved D. The length of the CDR3 is 13 residues. Germline V CDR1 and CDR2: WSHSY, SAAADI. Trimming removed 3 bases from V and 4 bases from J, with 7 bases in between. DNA for the CDR3: TGCGCCAGCAGTGAAGGAGTGAATCAGCCCCAGCATTTT. Translated: CASSEGVNQPQHF.

V usage is TRBV2 and J usage is TRBJ1-3; D may be TRBD1 (6 bases). Germline CDR1 reads SNHLY; CDR2 reads FYNNEI. Trimming removed 1 base from V and 2 bases from J, with 9 bases in between. This CDR3 spans 15 amino acids. CDR3 sequence: CASSEGGGTGNTIYF. The CDR3 DNA is TGTGCCAGCAGTGAAGGCGGGGGCACTGGAAACACCATATATTTT.

This clone was counted once. Other DNA sequences within the sample encode an identical CDR3. This sequence joins TRBV6-5 and TRBJ1-4; D uncertain. The germline V gene encodes CDR1 MNHEY and CDR2 SVGAGI. V was shortened by 0 bases and J by 7 bases, with 6 bases between the two germline ends. The CDR3 runs to 13 residues. The DNA for the CDR3 is TGTGCCAGCAGTTACTCCCCCGGTGAAAAACTGTTTTTT. Protein: CASSYSPGEKLFF.

The chain recombines TRBV5-1 with TRBJ1-2; no firm D call. Trimming shortened V by 4 bases and J by 6 bases, and 10 bases separated the two germline ends. The CDR3 runs to 12 residues. Germline CDR1 reads SGHRS; CDR2 reads YFSETQ. CDR3 protein: CASSPGVDGYTF. The CDR3 nucleotides read TGCGCCAGCAGCCCGGGAGTAGATGGCTACACCTTC.

J is TRBJ2-4 and V is TRBV27; no clear D gene. Germline-derived CDR1 and CDR2 are MNHEY and SMNVEV (reference sequence). The V end was cut by 6 bases, the J end by 2 bases, with 14 bases between. The CDR3 totals 15 residues. CDR3 DNA: TGTGCCAGCAGCCGCGGAGATGACTCCAAAAACATTCAGTACTTC. It is translated as CASSRGDDSKNIQYF.

A single count supports this clone. The chain links TRBV4-1 to TRBJ2-1; 14 bases fit TRBD2. The CDR3 length is 15 residues. CDR1 and CDR2 (germline): MGHRA, YSYEKL. Losses at the gene ends were 2 bases for V and 8 bases for J; bases not matched to a gene: 2. CDR3 protein: CASSQSGLAGDEQFF. The CDR3 region has the DNA TGCGCCAGCAGCCAATCGGGACTAGCGGGGGATGAGCAGTTCTTC.

J is TRBJ2-1 and V is TRBV28; 10 positions match TRBD1. V gave up 10 bases and J gave up 0 bases; unmatched junction bases: 9. The CDR3 sequence is 16 residues long. From germline, CDR1 is MDHEN and CDR2 SYDVKM. Here the CDR3 DNA reads TGTGCCACCGAATCCGGGACAGGGGACTCCTACAATGAGCAGTTCTTC. It is translated as CATESGTGDSYNEQFF.

The chain recombines TRBV30 with TRBJ1-5; possibly TRBD1 for D (5 bases). CDR1 GTSNPN and CDR2 SVGIG come from the germline V gene (reference sequence). V dropped 2 bases and J dropped 4 bases, with 9 bases sitting between them. This CDR3 contains 13 residues. The CDR3 reads CAWSPGGNQPQHF. Here the CDR3 DNA reads TGTGCCTGGAGTCCCGGGGGGAATCAGCCCCAGCATTTT.

The chain uses TRBV11-1 and TRBJ2-1; possible D gene TRBD2, 6 bases. From germline, CDR1 is SGHAT and CDR2 FQDESV (reference sequence). Trimming took off 2 bases at V and 8 bases at J, with 16 bases between the two ends. This CDR3 has 15 residues. CDR3 sequence (DNA): TGTGCCAGCAGCTTACCTCCCGCTTCGGGGGATGAGCAGTTCTTC. It translates to CASSLPPASGDEQFF.

Only one count was recorded for this clone. The chain employs TRBV30 and TRBJ2-6; D not certain. The germline V gene has CDR1 GTSNPN and CDR2 SVGIG (reference sequence). Trimming shortened V by 1 base and J by 2 bases, and 12 bases separated the two germline ends. This CDR3 comprises 16 residues. CDR3 sequence reads: CAWSGSGVTGANVLTF. The CDR3 DNA is TGTGCCTGGAGTGGCTCGGGTGTAACTGGGGCCAACGTCCTGACTTTC.

The rearrangement uses TRBV18 and TRBJ1-5; D is uncertain. The CDR3 is made up of 15 amino acids. Germline-derived CDR1 and CDR2 are KGHSH and LQKENI. Deletions cut 0 bases from V and 6 bases from J, with 12 bases between. CDR3 nucleotides: TGTGCCAGCTCACCACCGCTGGGAGAGGGTCAGCCCCAGCATTTT. This translates into CASSPPLGEGQPQHF.

The rearrangement joins TRBV12-3 or TRBV12-4 to TRBJ1-4; D remains ambiguous. Trimming left V 1 base short and J 3 bases short, with 3 bases between. This CDR3 comprises 13 residues. CDR3 protein: CASSLGPNEKLFF. The CDR3 nucleotides are TGTGCCAGCAGTTTAGGGCCTAATGAAAAACTGTTTTTT.

The chain recombines TRBV24-1 with TRBJ2-5; TRBD1 matches 7 bases. V lost 3 bases and J lost 2; bases outside the gene matches: 8. The germline V gene has CDR1 KGHDR and CDR2 SFDVKD. CDR3 length: 16 amino acids. CDR3 bases: TGTGCCACCAGTGATCCCGGGGACAGCGGACAAGAGACCCAGTACTTC. Residues: CATSDPGDSGQETQYF.

The J gene is TRBJ1-3, the V gene TRBV7-9; D gene unclear. Germline V gives CDR1 SEHNR, CDR2 FQNEAQ (reference sequence). The CDR3 consists of 15 residues. The ends were cut back, 2 bases at V and 0 bases at J, with 8 bases in the middle. The CDR3 coding sequence is TGTGCCAGCAGCTTACAGGAAACCTCTGGAAACACCATATATTTT. Translating gives CASSLQETSGNTIYF.

The chain couples TRBV10-3 to TRBJ2-7, with D maybe TRBD2 (6 bases). The germline V and J ends were trimmed by 4 bases and 7 bases, with 14 bases remaining between them. The CDR3 extends over 13 amino acids. The germline V gene encodes CDR1 ENHRY and CDR2 SYGVKD. The CDR3 sequence: CAISAPGVSEQYF. CDR3 nucleotide sequence: TGTGCCATCAGTGCACCGGGGGTGTCAGAGCAGTACTTC.

The chain is built from TRBV6-6 and TRBJ2-7; 7 bases agree with TRBD1. J lost 6 bases, V lost 5 bases, and 19 bases had no gene match. CDR3 length: 17 residues. Looked up from germline, CDR1 is MNHNY and CDR2 is SVGAGI (reference sequence). DNA for the CDR3: TGTGCCAGCAGTCCTGAACCCAACAGGGGAACCTACGGCGAGCAGTACTTC. Translating gives CASSPEPNRGTYGEQYF.

The chain employs TRBV7-9 and TRBJ1-4; a possible D gene is TRBD1 (5 bases). The CDR3 loop spans 18 amino acids. The V and J ends lost 0 bases and 0 bases respectively, with 14 bases between them. The germline gives CDR1 SEHNR, CDR2 FQNEAQ (reference sequence). The CDR3 reads CASSLAWGRPATNEKLFF. CDR3 DNA: TGTGCCAGCAGCTTAGCTTGGGGCAGACCTGCAACTAATGAAAAACTGTTTTTT.

With regard to this clone: Different DNA sequences within this sample yield the same CDR3. The chain recombines TRBV3-1 (or the pseudogene TRBV3-2) with TRBJ1-5; a possible D gene is TRBD1 (5 bases). V lost 6 bases and J 3 bases, leaving 12 bases between the germline ends. From germline, CDR1 is LGHDT and CDR2 YNNKEL (reference sequence). The CDR3 has 14 amino acids. The CDR3, as DNA: TGTGCCAGCAGTCAGGCAGGGAACAATCAGCCCCAGCATTTT. It yields the protein CASSQAGNNQPQHF.